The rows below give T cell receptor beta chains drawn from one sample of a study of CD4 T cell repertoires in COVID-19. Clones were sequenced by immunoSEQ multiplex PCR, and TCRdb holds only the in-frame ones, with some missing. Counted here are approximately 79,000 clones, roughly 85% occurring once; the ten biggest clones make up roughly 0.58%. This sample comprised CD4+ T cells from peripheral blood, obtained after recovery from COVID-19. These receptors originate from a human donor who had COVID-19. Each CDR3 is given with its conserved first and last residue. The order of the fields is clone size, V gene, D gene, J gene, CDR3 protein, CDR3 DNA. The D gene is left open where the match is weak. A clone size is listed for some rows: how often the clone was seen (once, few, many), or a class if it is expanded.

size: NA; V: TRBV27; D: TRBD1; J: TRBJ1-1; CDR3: CASSPTGAFTEAFF; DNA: TGTGCCAGCAGTCCCACAGGGGCGTTTACTGAAGCTTTCTTT
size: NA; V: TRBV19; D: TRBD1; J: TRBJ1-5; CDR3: CASSRDRAISNQPQHF; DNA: TGTGCCAGTAGTCGGGACAGGGCTATTAGCAATCAGCCCCAGCATTTT
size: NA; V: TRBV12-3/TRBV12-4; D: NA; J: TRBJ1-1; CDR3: CASSFLEGGEAFF; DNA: TGTGCCAGCAGTTTCCTGGAGGGGGGTGAAGCTTTCTTT
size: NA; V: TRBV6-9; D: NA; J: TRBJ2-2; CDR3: CASSYWVRITGELFF; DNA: TGTGCCAGCAGTTATTGGGTTAGGATTACCGGGGAGCTGTTTTTT
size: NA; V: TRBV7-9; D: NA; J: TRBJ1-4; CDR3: CASSPGGGRNEKLFF; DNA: TGTGCCAGCAGCCCTGGGGGGGGAAGAAATGAAAAACTGTTTTTT
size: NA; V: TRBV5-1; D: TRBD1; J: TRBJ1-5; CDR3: CASSVTGDQPQHF; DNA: TGCGCCAGCAGCGTCACAGGGGATCAGCCCCAGCATTTT
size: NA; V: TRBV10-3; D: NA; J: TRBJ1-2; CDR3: CAISEGTYGYTF; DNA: TGTGCCATCAGTGAGGGGACTTATGGCTACACCTTC
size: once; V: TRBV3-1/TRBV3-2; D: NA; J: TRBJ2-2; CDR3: CASSQMGYATGELFF; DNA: TGTGCCAGCAGCCAAATGGGGTACGCCACCGGGGAGCTGTTTTTT
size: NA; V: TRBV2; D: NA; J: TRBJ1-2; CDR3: CASPGASGPFSYTF; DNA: TGTGCCAGTCCCGGTGCCTCGGGTCCTTTTAGCTACACCTTC
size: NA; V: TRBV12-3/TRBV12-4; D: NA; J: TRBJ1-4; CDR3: CASSFQENEKLFF; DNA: TGTGCCAGCAGTTTTCAGGAAAATGAAAAACTGTTTTTT
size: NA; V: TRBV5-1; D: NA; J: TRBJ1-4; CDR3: CASSLAGTNEKLFF; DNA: TGCGCCAGCAGCTTGGCAGGAACTAATGAAAAACTGTTTTTT
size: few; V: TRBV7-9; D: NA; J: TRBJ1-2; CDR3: CASSSAGTNYGYTF; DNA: TGTGCCAGCAGCTCGGCCGGGACAAACTATGGCTACACCTTC
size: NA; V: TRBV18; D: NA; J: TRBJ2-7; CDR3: CASSRDVTYEQYF; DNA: TGTGCCAGCTCACGGGACGTAACCTACGAGCAGTACTTC
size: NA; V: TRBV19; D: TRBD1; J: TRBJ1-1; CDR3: CASIPGQGAGEAFF; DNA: TGTGCCAGTATCCCGGGACAGGGGGCCGGTGAAGCTTTCTTT
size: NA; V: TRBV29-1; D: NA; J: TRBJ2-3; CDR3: CSVEDTQYF; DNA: TGCAGCGTTGAAGATACGCAGTATTTT
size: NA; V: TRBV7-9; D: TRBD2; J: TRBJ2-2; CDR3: CASSHSGGDTGELFF; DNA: TGTGCCAGCAGCCATAGCGGGGGTGACACCGGGGAGCTGTTTTTT
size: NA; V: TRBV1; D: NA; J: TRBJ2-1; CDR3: CTSSQERKLAATNSYNEQFF; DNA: TGCACCAGCAGCCAAGAAAGGAAACTAGCGGCCACTAACTCCTACAATGAGCAGTTCTTC
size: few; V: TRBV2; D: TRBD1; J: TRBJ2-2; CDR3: CASRGTGVLRELFF; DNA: TGTGCCAGCAGGGGGACAGGGGTTCTGAGGGAGCTGTTTTTT
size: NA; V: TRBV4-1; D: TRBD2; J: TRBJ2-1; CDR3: CASSPQAVAGGEQFF; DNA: TGCGCCAGCAGCCCCCAGGCGGTAGCGGGAGGTGAGCAGTTCTTC
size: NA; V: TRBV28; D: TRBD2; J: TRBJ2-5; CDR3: CASSLWTGAGGPVETQYF; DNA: TGTGCCAGCAGTTTATGGACCGGAGCGGGAGGGCCGGTAGAGACCCAGTACTTC
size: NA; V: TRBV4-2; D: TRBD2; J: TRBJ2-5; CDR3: CASSQDPGTSGTETQYF; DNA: TGTGCCAGCAGCCAAGATCCCGGGACTAGCGGGACAGAGACCCAGTACTTC
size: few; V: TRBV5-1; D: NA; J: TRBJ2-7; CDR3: CASSLAVGGYEQYF; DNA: TGCGCCAGCAGCTTGGCCGTAGGCGGTTACGAGCAGTACTTC
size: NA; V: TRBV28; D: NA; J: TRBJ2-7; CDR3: CASRSGGGRSYEQYF; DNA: TGTGCCAGCCGGAGTGGTGGAGGGCGGTCCTACGAGCAGTACTTC
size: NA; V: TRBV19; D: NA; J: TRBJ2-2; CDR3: CASSIGGGPGELFF; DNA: TGTGCCAGTAGTATAGGGGGGGGGCCCGGGGAGCTGTTTTTT
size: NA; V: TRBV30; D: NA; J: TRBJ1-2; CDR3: CAWRARGHYGYTF; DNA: TGTGCCTGGAGGGCTAGGGGACACTATGGCTACACCTTC
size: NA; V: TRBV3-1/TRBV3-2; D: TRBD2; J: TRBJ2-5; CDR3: CASSQEVGTTQETQYF; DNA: TGTGCCAGCAGCCAAGAAGTGGGGACTACCCAAGAGACCCAGTACTTC
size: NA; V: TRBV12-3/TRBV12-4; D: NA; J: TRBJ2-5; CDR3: CASSSGPPSTQYF; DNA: TGTGCCAGCAGTTCCGGGCCTCCATCGACCCAGTACTTC
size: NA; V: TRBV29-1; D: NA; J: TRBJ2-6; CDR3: CSVRPSGANVLTF; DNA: TGCAGCGTTCGGCCCTCTGGGGCCAACGTCCTGACTTTC
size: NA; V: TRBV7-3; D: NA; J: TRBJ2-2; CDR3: CASSSPGRQGMTGELFF; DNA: TGTGCCAGCAGCTCCCCTGGGCGGCAGGGCATGACCGGGGAGCTGTTTTTT
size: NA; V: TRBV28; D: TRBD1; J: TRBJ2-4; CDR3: CASSGDSGRHIQYF; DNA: TGTGCCAGCAGTGGGGACAGCGGTCGACACATTCAGTACTTC
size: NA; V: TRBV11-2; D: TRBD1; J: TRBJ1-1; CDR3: CASSPGQENTEAFF; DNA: TGTGCCAGCAGCCCGGGACAGGAAAACACTGAAGCTTTCTTT
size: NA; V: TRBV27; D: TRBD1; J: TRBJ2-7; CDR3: CASSFGDRLSYEQYF; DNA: TGTGCCAGCAGTTTTGGGGACAGGCTATCCTACGAGCAGTACTTC
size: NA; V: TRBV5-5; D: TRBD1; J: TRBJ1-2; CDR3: CASSLAGQGARGYTF; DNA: TGTGCCAGCAGCTTGGCGGGGCAGGGGGCGCGAGGCTACACCTTC
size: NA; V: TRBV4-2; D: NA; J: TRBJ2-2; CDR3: CASSPQSGELFF; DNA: TGTGCCAGCAGCCCCCAATCCGGGGAGCTGTTTTTT
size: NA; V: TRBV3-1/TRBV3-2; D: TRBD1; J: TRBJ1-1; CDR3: CASSQDLRGRAFF; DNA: TGTGCCAGCAGCCAAGATCTCAGGGGGCGAGCTTTCTTT
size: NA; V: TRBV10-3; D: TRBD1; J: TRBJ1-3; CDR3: CAISEVRGPGNTIYF; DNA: TGTGCCATCAGTGAGGTCAGGGGGCCTGGAAACACCATATATTTT
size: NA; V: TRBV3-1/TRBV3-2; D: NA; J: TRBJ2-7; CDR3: CASSRAAGTWEQYF; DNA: TGTGCCAGCAGCCGCGCGGCGGGGACCTGGGAGCAGTACTTC
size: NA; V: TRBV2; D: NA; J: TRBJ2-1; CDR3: CASSEPLRLYNEQFF; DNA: TGTGCCAGCAGTGAACCACTGAGGCTTTACAATGAGCAGTTCTTC
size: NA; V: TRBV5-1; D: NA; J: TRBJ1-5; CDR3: CASSSEGLNNQPQHF; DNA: TGCGCCAGCAGCTCGGAGGGACTAAACAATCAGCCCCAGCATTTT
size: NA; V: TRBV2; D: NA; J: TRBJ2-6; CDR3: CASSELAGGANVLTF; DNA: TGTGCCAGCAGTGAATTGGCAGGGGGGGCCAACGTCCTGACTTTC
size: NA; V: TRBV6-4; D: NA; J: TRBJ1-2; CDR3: CASSPSGGPYGYTF; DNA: TGTGCCAGCAGTCCCTCCGGGGGACCCTATGGCTACACCTTC
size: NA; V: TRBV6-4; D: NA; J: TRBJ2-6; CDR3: CASSTIGSGANVLTF; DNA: TGTGCCAGCAGTACGATAGGCTCTGGGGCCAACGTCCTGACTTTC
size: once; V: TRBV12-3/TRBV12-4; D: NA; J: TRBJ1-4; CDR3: CASSLRQAELFF; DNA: TGTGCCAGCAGTTTACGACAGGCAGAACTGTTTTTT
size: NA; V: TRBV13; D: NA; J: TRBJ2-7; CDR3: CASSRLAGSEQYF; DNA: TGTGCCAGCAGCCGTTTGGCGGGTTCCGAGCAGTACTTC
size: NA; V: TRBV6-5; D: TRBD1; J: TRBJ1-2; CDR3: CASIDRVNSYTF; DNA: TGTGCCAGCATCGACAGGGTGAACAGCTACACCTTC
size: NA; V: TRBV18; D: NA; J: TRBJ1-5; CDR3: CASSPGLGSNQPQHF; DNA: TGTGCCAGCTCACCAGGTCTGGGTTCCAATCAGCCCCAGCATTTT
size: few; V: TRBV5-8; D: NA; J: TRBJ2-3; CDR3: CASFATSTDTQYF; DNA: TGTGCCAGCTTTGCAACTAGCACAGATACGCAGTATTTT